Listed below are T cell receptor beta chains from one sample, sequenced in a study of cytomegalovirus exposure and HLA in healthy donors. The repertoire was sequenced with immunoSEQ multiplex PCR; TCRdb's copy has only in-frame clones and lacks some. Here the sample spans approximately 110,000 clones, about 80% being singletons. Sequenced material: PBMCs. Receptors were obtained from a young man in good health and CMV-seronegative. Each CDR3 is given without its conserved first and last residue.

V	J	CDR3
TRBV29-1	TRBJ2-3	SVEWAGGIDTQY
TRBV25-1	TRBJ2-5	ASSEAGGIETQY
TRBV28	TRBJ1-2	ASRTQSAGYT
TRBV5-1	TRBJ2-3	ASSFRLAGGIDTQY
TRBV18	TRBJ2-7	ASSPPNLRGGGDEQY
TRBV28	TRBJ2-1	ASSSIVASSYNEQF
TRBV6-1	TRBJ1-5	ASSWTGLGQPQH
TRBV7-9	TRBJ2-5	ASSLASGGRETQY
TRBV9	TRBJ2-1	ASSVGTSFPYNEQF
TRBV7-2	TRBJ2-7	ASSVTGGHPEQY
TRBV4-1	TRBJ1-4	ASSQGTVATNEKLF
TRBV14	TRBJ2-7	ASSQGQGRYEQY
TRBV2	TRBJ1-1	ASSEGGTEAF
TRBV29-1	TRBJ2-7	SVVGMGPYEQY
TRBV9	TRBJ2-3	ASSADEAGGTDTQY
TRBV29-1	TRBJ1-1	SVSGYEAGTEAF
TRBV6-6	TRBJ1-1	ASSYSGADRTEAF
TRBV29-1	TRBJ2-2	STSSGTGKGTGELF
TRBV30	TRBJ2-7	AWSVLSYEQY
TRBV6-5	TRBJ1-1	ASSGRGGSEAF
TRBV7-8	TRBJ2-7	ASSLGDRVRTYEQY
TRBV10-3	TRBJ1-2	AISENRDNGYT
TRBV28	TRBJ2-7	ASSPGGGRWLEQY
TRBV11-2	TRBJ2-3	ASSHTDTQY
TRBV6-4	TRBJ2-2	ASSDSIDTGELF
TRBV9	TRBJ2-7	ASSRDSREQY
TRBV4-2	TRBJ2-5	ASSQDRQGEGGLRETQY
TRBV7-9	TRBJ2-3	ASSQEDTSTDTQY
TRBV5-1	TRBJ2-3	ASSLGQDLRTDTQY
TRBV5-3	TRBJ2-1	ARSSRELRYNEQF
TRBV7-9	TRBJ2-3	SSSFPSEDTQY
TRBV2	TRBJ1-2	ASRDPGTDYGYT
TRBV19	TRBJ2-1	ASSGGSGRSNEQF
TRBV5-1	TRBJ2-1	ASSFQGDSYNEQF
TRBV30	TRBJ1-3	AWKGIGNTIY
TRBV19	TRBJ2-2	ASSSPGQFTGELF
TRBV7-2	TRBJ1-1	ASRHTGTVNTEAF
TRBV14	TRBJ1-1	ASSPLTGLAAEAF
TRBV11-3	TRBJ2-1	ASSLDQGGTGNYNEQF
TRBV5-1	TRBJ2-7	ASSTGTAVSYEQY
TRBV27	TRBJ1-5	ASSLPGADQPQH
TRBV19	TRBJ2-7	ASSMNRDRNEQY
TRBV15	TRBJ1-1	ATSRDGGTEAF
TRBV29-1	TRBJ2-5	SARTGQRPSSGAQY
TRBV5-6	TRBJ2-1	ASSLERTQWDEQF
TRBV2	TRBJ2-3	ASSEASDTQY
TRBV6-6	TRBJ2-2	ASLLGGSTGELF
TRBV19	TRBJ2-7	ASSRLDKYEQY
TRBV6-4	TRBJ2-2	ASSDELAGELF
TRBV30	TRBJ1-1	AWSRAAADTEAF
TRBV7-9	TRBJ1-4	ASSLGHVGEKLF
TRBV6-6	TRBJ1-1	ASILDRGGGSEAF
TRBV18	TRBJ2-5	ASSPQGTSGGETQY
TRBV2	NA	ASRREGGTGYEQY
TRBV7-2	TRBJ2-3	ASSSGQATDTQY
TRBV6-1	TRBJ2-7	ASSRDREAEQY
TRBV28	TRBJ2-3	ASSPGTGRTDTQY
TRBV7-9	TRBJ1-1	ASSLGGGGNTEAF
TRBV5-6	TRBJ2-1	ASSFGAGTLNNEQF